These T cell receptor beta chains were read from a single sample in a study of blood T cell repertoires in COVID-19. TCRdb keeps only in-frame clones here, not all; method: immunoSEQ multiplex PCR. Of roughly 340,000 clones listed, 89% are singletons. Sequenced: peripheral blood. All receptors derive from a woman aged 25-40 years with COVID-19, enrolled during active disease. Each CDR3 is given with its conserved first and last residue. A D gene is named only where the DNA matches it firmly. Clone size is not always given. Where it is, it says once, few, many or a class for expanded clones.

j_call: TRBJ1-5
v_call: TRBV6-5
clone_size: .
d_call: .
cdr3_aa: CASSYSLREPQHF
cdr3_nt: TGTGCCAGCAGTTACTCGCTGAGGGAGCCCCAGCATTTT

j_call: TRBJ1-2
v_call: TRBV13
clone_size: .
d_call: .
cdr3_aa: CASSLGQANAVTGYTF
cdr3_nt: TGTGCCAGCAGCTTAGGCCAGGCCAATGCTGTTACTGGCTACACCTTC

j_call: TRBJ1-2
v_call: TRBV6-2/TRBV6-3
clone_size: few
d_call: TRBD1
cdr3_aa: CASTYPGQNIGYTF
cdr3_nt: TGTGCCAGCACTTACCCGGGACAGAATATTGGCTACACCTTC

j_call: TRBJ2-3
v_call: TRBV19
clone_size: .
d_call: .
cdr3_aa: CASSIAGVGTDTQYF
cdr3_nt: TGTGCCAGTAGTATAGCGGGAGTTGGCACAGATACGCAGTATTTT

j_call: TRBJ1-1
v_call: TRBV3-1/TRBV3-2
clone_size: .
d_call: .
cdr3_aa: CASGGGYTEAFF
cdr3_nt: TGTGCCAGCGGGGGGGGGTATACTGAAGCTTTCTTT

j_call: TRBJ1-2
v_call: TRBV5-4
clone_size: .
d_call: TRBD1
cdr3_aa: CASSSGQGRGGYTF
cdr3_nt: TGTGCCAGCAGCTCGGGACAGGGTAGGGGTGGCTACACCTTC

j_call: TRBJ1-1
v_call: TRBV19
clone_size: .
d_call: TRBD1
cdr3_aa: CASSHLRLTGGEDTEAFF
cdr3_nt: TGTGCCAGTAGCCATCTAAGACTTACAGGGGGAGAGGACACTGAAGCTTTCTTT

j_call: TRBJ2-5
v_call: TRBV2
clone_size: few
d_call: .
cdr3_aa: CASSGGELAPGAQYF
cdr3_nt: TGTGCCAGCAGTGGGGGGGAGCTAGCCCCTGGCGCCCAGTACTTC

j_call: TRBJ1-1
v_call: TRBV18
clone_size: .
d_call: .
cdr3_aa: CASSPLEAVGFGTEAFF
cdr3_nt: TGTGCCAGCTCACCACTCGAGGCAGTCGGATTTGGGACTGAAGCTTTCTTT

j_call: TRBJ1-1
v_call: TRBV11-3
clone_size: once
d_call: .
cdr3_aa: CASSLASTGTEAFF
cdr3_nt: TGTGCCAGCAGCTTAGCAAGCACGGGCACTGAAGCTTTCTTT

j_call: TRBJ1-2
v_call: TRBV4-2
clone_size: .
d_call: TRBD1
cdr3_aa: CASSQDQGAVAAIAGGYTF
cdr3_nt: TGTGCCAGCAGCCAAGATCAGGGGGCGGTCGCGGCTATCGCGGGTGGCTACACCTTC

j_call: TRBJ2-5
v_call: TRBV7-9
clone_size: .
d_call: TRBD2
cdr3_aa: CASSPVGGGRETQYF
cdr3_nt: TGTGCCAGCAGTCCGGTGGGTGGCGGGAGAGAGACCCAGTACTTC

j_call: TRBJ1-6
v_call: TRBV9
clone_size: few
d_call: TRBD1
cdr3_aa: CASSVHLQGDGSPLHF
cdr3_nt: TGTGCCAGCAGCGTCCACCTACAGGGGGACGGTTCACCCCTCCACTTT

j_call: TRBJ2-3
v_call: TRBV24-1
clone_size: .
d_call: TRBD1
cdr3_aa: CATSDLHRGVTDTQYF
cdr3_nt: TGTGCCACCAGTGATTTGCACAGGGGAGTCACAGATACGCAGTATTTT

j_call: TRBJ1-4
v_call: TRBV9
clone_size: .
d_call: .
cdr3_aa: CASSVGPTGATNEKLFF
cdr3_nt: TGTGCCAGCAGCGTAGGGCCGACGGGGGCAACTAATGAAAAACTGTTTTTT

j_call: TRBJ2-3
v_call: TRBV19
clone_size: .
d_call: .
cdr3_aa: CASSVPRASTDTQYF
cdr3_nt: TGTGCCAGTAGTGTCCCCAGGGCTAGCACAGATACGCAGTATTTT

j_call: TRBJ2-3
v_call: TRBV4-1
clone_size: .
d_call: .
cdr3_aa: CASSQGRRTNTDTQYF
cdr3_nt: TGCGCCAGCAGCCAAGGGAGGAGGACCAACACAGATACGCAGTATTTT

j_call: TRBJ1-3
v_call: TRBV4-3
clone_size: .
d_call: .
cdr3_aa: CASSQDLGIQGNTIYF
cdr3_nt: TGCGCCAGCAGCCAAGATCTCGGGATTCAGGGAAACACCATATATTTT

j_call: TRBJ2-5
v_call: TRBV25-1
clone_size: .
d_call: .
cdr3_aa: CASGPQGGWETQYF
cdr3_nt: TGTGCCAGCGGACCCCAGGGGGGTTGGGAGACCCAGTACTTC

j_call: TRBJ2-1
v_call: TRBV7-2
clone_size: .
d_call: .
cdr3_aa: CASSLYYNEQFF
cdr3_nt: TGTGCCAGCAGCTTATATTACAATGAGCAGTTCTTC

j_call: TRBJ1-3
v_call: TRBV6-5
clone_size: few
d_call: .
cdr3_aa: CASSKDSSGNTIYF
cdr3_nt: TGTGCCAGCAGTAAGGACAGCTCTGGAAACACCATATATTTT

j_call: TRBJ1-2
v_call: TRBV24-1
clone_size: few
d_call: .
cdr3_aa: CATSDGRGYGYTF
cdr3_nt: TGTGCCACCAGTGATGGCAGGGGATATGGCTACACCTTC